Each of the 6 T cell receptor beta chains below was sequenced from the same sample in a study of OX40 agonist ivuxolimab in advanced cancers. Data came from immunoSEQ multiplex PCR; TCRdb stores just in-frame clones and leaves some out. Found here are approximately 60,000 clones, more than 85% of them singletons; the top ten hold about 0.66%. The sample in question was CD4+ or CD8+ T cells sorted from blood, obtained in a trial of the OX40 agonist ivuxolimab. Every receptor here comes from an adult with an advanced solid tumor such as melanoma, head and neck, liver or kidney cancer.

This chain links TRBV6-1 with TRBJ1-2; 11 bases agree with TRBD1. This CDR3 region has 15 residues. After removal of 5 bases from V and 4 bases from J, the junction contained 6 bases not matched to a gene. CDR1 and CDR2 from the germline V gene are MNHNS and SASEGT. The CDR3 here is CASSQGGQGAYGYTF. In nucleotides, the CDR3 is TGTGCCAGCAGTCAGGGAGGACAGGGGGCCTATGGCTACACCTTC.

V is TRBV2 and J is TRBJ2-7; D is unresolved. Per germline, CDR1 SNHLY and CDR2 FYNNEI. The CDR3 is 11 amino acids. V was cut by 5 bases and J by 3 bases, with 5 bases left in between. The CDR3 DNA reads as TGTGCCAGCAGTTCCCACTACGAGCAGTACTTC. As protein: CASSSHYEQYF.

The V call is TRBV12-5, the J call TRBJ2-3; unclear D gene. The CDR3 contains 15 residues. Germline CDR1 reads LGHNT; CDR2 reads FRNRAP. Deletions cut 1 base from V and 6 bases from J, with 14 bases between. The CDR3 reads CASGLGEVSTDTQYF. For the CDR3, the DNA is TGTGCTAGTGGTTTGGGAGAGGTGTCCACGGATACGCAGTATTTT.

This sequence joins TRBV7-9 and TRBJ2-7, with 9 nucleotides matching TRBD2. Germline CDR1 is SEHNR and CDR2 is FQNEAQ (reference sequence). The CDR3 is 16 residues long. V dropped 4 bases and J dropped 2; count of bases not matched to a gene: 9. This CDR3 reads CASSSLIAGETYEQYF. CDR3 bases: TGTGCCAGCAGCTCCCTTATAGCGGGGGAAACCTACGAGCAGTACTTC.

The chain uses TRBV5-1 and TRBJ1-1; TRBD1 agrees at 8 bases. J was trimmed by 3 bases and V by 2 bases; bases with no gene match: 3. The CDR3 contains 14 residues. Germline V gene data show CDR1 as SGHRS and CDR2 as YFSETQ. CDR3: CASSLGTGYTEAFF. The CDR3, as DNA: TGCGCCAGCAGCTTAGGGACAGGATACACTGAAGCTTTCTTT. The variable domain in full, with the rest retrieved from reference TRBV5-1 and TRBJ1-1, is KAGVTQTPRYLIKTRGQQVTLSCSPISGHRSVSWYQQTPGQGLQFLFEYFSETQRNKGNFPGRFSGRQFSNSRSEMNVSTLELGDSALYLCASSLGTGYTEAFFGQGTRLTVV.

V is TRBV19 and J is TRBJ2-3; D may be TRBD1 (5 bases). With 1 base removed from V and 4 bases from J, the gap between germline ends came to 9 bases. The V gene's germline CDR1 is LNHDA and CDR2 SQIVND (reference sequence). The CDR3 contains 14 residues. The CDR3 sequence is CASSIVIRADTQYF. CDR3 nucleotide sequence: TGTGCCAGTAGTATAGTCATCAGGGCAGATACGCAGTATTTT.